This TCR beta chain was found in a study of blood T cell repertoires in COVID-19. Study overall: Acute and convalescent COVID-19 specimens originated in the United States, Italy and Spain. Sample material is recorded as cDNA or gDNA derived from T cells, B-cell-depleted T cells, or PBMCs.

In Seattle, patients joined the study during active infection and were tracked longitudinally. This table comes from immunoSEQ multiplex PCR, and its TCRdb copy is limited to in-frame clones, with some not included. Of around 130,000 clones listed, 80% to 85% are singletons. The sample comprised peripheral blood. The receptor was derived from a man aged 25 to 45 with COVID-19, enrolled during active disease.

The CDR3 sequence: CASRRDRRGQPQHF. The CDR3 coding sequence is TGTGCCAGCAGGCGTGACAGGAGAGGCCAGCCCCAGCATTTT. This chain links TRBV28 with TRBJ1-5, with D tentatively TRBD1 (6 bases). Germline assignment: CDR1 MDHEN and CDR2 SYDVKM. V gave up 6 bases and J gave up 7 bases, with 16 bases separating them. The CDR3 length is 14 residues.